Listed here are 4 T cell receptor beta chains from one sample, sequenced in a study of T cell repertoires in cytomegalovirus infection. Their cognate antigens are unknown. TCRdb independently ran MiXCR on the reads; one entry per CDR3 protein. Of about 310,000 distinct CDR3 sequences listed, just under 25% were seen once; the top ten hold about an eighth. The sequenced sample was cultured PBMCs, obtained from culture after CMV antigen stimulation. Receptors originate from a human donor in good health (CMV status not recorded). Some clones in this sample may be carry-over from other donors' samples.

This clonotype has a count of ten or more. The gene calls are TRBV6-4 and TRBJ2-6; no firm D call. This CDR3 contains 16 residues. The V gene lost 4 bases and the J gene lost 1 base, with 11 bases spanning the gap. Germline assignment: CDR1 MRHNA and CDR2 SNTAGT. CDR3 region: CASSVTHSSGANVLTF. In DNA, the CDR3 is TGTGCCAGCAGTGTAACCCACAGTTCTGGGGCCAACGTCCTGACTTTC.

Here the CDR3 DNA reads TGTGCCAGCAGTTTAGGAGGGCATCAGCCCCAGCATTTT. Amino acid sequence: CASSLGGHQPQHF. The chain has TRBV27 and TRBJ1-5; no firm D call. From germline, CDR1 is MNHEY and CDR2 SMNVEV (reference sequence). This CDR3 contains 13 residues. Trimming stripped 2 bases from V and 5 bases from J, with 7 bases between.

The J gene is TRBJ2-1, the V gene TRBV5-1, with D tentatively TRBD1 (6 bases). The CDR3 has 14 amino acids. The germline V gene has CDR1 SGHRS and CDR2 YFSETQ. Trimming cost V 0 bases and J 4 bases, with 8 bases left between them. CDR3 sequence reads: CASSLGTDYNEQFF. CDR3 in DNA: TGCGCCAGCAGCTTGGGGACAGATTACAATGAGCAGTTCTTC.

V and J are TRBV6-2 or TRBV6-3 and TRBJ1-1; the D is unclear. The ends were cut back, 6 bases at V and 1 base at J, with 6 bases in the middle. The CDR3 is 12 residues long. The germline gives CDR1 MNHEY, CDR2 SVGEGT. The CDR3 DNA reads as TGTGCCAGCAGGGAGACGAACACTGAAGCTTTCTTT. It translates to CASRETNTEAFF.